This T cell receptor (beta chain) came from a study of low-dose radiotherapy and immunotherapy resistance in tumors. For the study at large: Dosing for Cohort 2 consisted of 1 Gy per fraction every two weeks, reaching a total of 13 Gy over 26 weeks. Every two weeks, the protocol called for intravenous cyclophosphamide at 200 mg/m2. It was given one day before each radiation and immunotherapy administration. Patients took aspirin (300 mg orally, daily) for four cycles beginning at cycle 1 day 1.

Covering alpha and beta chains, TRAV- and TRBV-specific primers were used for the first-strand cDNA. PCR amplification of the TCRs was performed with Phusion for 20 PCR cycles, and it relied on a constant-region primer together with a V-primer adapter. Amplification of the isolated mRNA used in vitro transcription. TCRdb called the reads again in MiXCR, with one record for every CDR3 protein. The sample lists 50,000 or so distinct CDR3 sequences, about 23% occurring once. This clonotype came up many times. V was pared by 5 bases and J by 2 bases, with 2 bases of the junction left unmatched. CDR1 and CDR2 (germline): LNHDA, SQIVND (reference sequence). The CDR3 contains 14 residues. Time point described: after trial treatment. Indicated treatment: LDRT plus nivolumab, ipilimumab, low-dose cyclophosphamide and aspirin (RACIN trial).

This TCR was recovered from a male donor with prostate cancer. The V call is TRBV19, the J call TRBJ2-7; 11 bases are shared with TRBD1. The material sequenced was PBMCs, taken after low-dose radiotherapy plus immunotherapy. CDR3 region: CASSRGQGAYEQYF. CDR3 DNA sequence: TGTGCCAGTAGTCGGGGACAGGGGGCCTACGAGCAGTACTTC.